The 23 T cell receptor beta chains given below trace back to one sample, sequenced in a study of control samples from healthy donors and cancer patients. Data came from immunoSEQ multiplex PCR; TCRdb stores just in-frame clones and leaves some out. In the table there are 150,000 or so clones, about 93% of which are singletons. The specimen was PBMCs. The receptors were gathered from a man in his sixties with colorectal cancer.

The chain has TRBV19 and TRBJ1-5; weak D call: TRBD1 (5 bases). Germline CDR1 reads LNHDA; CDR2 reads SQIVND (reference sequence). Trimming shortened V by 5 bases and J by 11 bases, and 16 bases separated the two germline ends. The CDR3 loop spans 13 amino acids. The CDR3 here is CASSDPGLWAQHF. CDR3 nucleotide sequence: TGTGCCAGTAGTGACCCGGGACTCTGGGCCCAGCATTTT.

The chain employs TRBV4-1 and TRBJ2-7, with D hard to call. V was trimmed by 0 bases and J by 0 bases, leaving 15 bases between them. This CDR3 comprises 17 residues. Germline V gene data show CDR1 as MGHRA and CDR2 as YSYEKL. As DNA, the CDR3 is TGCGCCAGCAGCCAAGATTTTGAGGCAGGTCGCTCCTACGAGCAGTACTTC. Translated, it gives CASSQDFEAGRSYEQYF.

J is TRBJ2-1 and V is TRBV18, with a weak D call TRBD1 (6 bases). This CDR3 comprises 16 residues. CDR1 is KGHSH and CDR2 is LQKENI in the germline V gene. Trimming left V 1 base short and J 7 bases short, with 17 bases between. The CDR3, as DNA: TGTGCCAGCTCACCACTTGCCGGGGTAGACAGGAATGAGCAGTTCTTC. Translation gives CASSPLAGVDRNEQFF.

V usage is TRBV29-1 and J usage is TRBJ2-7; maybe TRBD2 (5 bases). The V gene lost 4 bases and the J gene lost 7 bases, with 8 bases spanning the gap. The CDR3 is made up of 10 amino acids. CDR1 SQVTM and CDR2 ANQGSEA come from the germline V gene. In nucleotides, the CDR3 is TGCAGCGTTGTTGCGGGTGAGCAGTACTTC. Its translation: CSVVAGEQYF.

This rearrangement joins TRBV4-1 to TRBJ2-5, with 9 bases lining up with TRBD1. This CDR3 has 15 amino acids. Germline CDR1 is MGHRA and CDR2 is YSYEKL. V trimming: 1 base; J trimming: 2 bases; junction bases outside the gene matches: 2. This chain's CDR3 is CASSQGGQGQETQYF. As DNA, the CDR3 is TGCGCCAGCAGCCAAGGGGGACAGGGACAAGAGACCCAGTACTTC.

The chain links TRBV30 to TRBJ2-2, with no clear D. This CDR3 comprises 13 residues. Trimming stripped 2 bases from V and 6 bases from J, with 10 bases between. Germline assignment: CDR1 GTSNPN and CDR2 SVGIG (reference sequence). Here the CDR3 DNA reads TGTGCCTGGAGTCCCGGGTGGTCCGGGGAGCTGTTTTTT. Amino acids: CAWSPGWSGELFF.

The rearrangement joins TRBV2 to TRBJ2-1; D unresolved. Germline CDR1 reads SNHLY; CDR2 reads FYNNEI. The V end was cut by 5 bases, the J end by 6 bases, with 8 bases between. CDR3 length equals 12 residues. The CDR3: CASSRDSNEQFF. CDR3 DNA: TGTGCCAGCAGTAGGGATAGCAATGAGCAGTTCTTC.

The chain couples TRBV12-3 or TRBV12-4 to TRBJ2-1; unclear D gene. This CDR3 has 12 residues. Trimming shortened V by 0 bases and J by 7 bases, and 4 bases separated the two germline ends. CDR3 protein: CASSLAGNEQFF. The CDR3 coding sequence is TGTGCCAGCAGTTTAGCGGGGAATGAGCAGTTCTTC.

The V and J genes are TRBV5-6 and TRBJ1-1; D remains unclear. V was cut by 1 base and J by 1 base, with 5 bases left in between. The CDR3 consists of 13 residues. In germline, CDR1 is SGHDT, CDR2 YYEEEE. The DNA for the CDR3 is TGTGCCAGCAGCTTGACAAAGAACACTGAAGCTTTCTTT. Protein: CASSLTKNTEAFF.

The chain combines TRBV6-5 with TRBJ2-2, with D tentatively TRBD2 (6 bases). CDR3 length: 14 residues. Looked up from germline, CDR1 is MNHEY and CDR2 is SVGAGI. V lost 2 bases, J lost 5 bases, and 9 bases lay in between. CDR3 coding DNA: TGTGCCAGCAGTTACACGGAGGGGACCGGGGAGCTGTTTTTT. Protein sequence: CASSYTEGTGELFF.

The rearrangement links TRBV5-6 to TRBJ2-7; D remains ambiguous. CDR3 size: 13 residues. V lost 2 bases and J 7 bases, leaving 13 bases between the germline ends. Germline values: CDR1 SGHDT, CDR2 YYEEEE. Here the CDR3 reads CASSLGSFGEQYF. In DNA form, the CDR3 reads TGTGCCAGCAGCTTAGGCAGCTTCGGGGAGCAGTACTTC. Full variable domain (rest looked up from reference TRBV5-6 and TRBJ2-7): DAGVTQSPTHLIKTRGQQVTLRCSPKSGHDTVSWYQQALGQGPQFIFQYYEEEERQRGNFPDRFSGHQFPNYSSELNVNALLLGDSALYLCASSLGSFGEQYFGPGTRLTVT.

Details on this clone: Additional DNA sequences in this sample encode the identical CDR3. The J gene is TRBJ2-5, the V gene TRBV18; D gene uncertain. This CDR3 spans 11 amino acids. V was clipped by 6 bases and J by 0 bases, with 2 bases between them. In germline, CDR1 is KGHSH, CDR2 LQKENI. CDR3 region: CASSNQETQYF. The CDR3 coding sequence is TGTGCCAGCTCGAACCAAGAGACCCAGTACTTC. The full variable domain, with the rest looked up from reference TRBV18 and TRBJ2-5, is NAGVMQNPRHLVRRRGQEARLRCSPMKGHSHVYWYRQLPEEGLKFMVYLQKENIIDESGMPKERFSAEFPKEGPSILRIQQVVRGDSAAYFCASSNQETQYFGPGTRLLVL.

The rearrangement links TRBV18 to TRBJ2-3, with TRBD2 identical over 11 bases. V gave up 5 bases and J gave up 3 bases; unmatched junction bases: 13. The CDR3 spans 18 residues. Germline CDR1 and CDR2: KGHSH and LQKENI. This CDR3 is CASSSASGGPTFTDTQYF. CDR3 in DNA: TGTGCCAGCTCATCGGCTAGCGGGGGGCCGACGTTTACAGATACGCAGTATTTT.

The CDR3 DNA follows: TGTGCCAGCAGTTCCATTACCGGGACAGATAATTCACCCCTCCACTTT. This sequence encodes CASSSITGTDNSPLHF. The chain uses TRBV28 and TRBJ1-6, with 7 positions matching TRBD1. This CDR3 has 16 residues. The V gene end was trimmed by 4 bases and the J gene end by 5 bases; junction bases not matched to a gene: 8. Germline CDR1 is MDHEN and CDR2 is SYDVKM.

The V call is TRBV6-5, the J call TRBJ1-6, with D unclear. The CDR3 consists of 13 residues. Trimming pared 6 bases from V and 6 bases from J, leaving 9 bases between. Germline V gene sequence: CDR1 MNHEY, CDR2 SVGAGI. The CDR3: CASRARSNSPLHF. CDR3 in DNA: TGTGCCAGCAGGGCCAGAAGTAATTCACCCCTCCACTTT.

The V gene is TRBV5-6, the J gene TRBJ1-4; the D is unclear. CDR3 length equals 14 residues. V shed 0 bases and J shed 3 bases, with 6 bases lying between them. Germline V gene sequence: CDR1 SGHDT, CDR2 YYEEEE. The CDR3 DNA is TGTGCCAGCAGCTTGGTGGGGTCTAATGAAAAACTGTTTTTT. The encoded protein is CASSLVGSNEKLFF.

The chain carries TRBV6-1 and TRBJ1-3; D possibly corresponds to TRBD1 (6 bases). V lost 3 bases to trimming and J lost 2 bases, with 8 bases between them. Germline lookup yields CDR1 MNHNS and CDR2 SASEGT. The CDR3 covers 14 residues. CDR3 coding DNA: TGTGCCAGCAGTGATGCAGGGGCTGGAAACACCATATATTTT. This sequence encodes CASSDAGAGNTIYF.

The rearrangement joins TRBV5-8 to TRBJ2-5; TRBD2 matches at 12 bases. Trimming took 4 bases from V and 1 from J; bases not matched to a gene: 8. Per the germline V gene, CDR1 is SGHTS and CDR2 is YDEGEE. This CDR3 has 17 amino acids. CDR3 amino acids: CASSPGLTSGGQETQYF. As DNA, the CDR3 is TGTGCCAGCAGCCCGGGACTGACTAGCGGGGGCCAAGAGACCCAGTACTTC.

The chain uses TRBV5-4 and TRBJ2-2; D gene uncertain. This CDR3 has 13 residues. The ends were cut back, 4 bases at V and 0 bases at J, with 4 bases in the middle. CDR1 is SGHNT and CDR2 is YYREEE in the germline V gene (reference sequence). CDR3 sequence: CASSVANTGELFF. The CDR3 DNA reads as TGTGCCAGCAGCGTCGCGAACACCGGGGAGCTGTTTTTT.

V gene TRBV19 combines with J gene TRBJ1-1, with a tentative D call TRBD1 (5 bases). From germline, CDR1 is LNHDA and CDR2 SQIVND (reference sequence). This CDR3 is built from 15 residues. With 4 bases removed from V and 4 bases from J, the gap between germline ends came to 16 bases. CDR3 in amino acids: CASSRGPNEGTEAFF. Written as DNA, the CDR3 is TGTGCCAGTAGTAGGGGCCCCAATGAGGGCACTGAAGCTTTCTTT.

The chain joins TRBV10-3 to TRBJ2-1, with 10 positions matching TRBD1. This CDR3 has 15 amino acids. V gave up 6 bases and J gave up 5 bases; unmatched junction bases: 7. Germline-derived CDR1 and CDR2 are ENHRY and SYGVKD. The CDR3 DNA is TGTGCCATCAGGACCGGGACAGGGGTAAACAATGAGCAGTTCTTC. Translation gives CAIRTGTGVNNEQFF.

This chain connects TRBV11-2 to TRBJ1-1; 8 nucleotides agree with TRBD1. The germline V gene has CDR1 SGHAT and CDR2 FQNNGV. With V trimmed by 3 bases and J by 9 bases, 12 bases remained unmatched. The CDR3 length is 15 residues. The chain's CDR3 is CASSFFRTGPPQAFF. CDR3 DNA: TGTGCCAGCAGCTTCTTTAGGACAGGGCCGCCCCAAGCTTTCTTT.

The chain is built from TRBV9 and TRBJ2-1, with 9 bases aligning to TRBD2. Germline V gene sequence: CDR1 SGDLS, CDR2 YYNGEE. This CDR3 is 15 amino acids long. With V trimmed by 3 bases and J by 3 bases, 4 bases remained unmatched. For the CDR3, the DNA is TGTGCCAGCAGCGAGTTAGCGGGGGACTACAATGAGCAGTTCTTC. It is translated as CASSELAGDYNEQFF.